Listed here is a single T cell receptor beta chain. This sample stems from a study of OX40 agonist ivuxolimab in advanced cancers. Study-wide context: Males comprised 82.7% of the group, whose mean age was approximately 60 years (range 23 to 79).

The V gene lost 9 bases and the J gene lost 3 bases, with 15 bases spanning the gap. The CDR3 has 13 residues. The germline CDR1 and CDR2 sequences are SSHAT and FNYEAQ (reference sequence). Clones were read by immunoSEQ multiplex PCR, and TCRdb kept only the in-frame ones, dropping some. The table includes about 45,000 clones, 75% to 85% detected once. This TCR came from an adult with an advanced solid tumor such as melanoma, head and neck, liver or kidney cancer. The V call is TRBV7-7, the J call TRBJ2-7; weak D call: TRBD2 (5 bases). The sample consisted of CD4+ or CD8+ T cells sorted from blood, taken in a trial of the OX40 agonist ivuxolimab. Written as DNA, the CDR3 is TGTGCCAGAATGAGCGGAGAGAACTACGAGCAGTACTTC. It specifies CARMSGENYEQYF.